Listed below are T cell receptor beta chains from one sample, sequenced in a study of T cell changes during pregnancy in multiple sclerosis. Produced via immunoSEQ multiplex PCR; TCRdb's table is partial and in-frame only. There are 70,000 to 80,000 clones in the sample; about nine tenths occur only once, and 0.35% to 0.45% lies in the top ten. The source was CD4+ T cells from peripheral blood mononuclear cells, collected before pregnancy. Receptor source: a female donor with multiple sclerosis, enrolled in a pregnancy study. Both conserved end residues are part of each CDR3. D genes are given only for firm matches. Clone size, where shown, is once, few, many, or a class for clones that have expanded.

cdr3_nt: TGTGCCAGTAGTATTTCAGGAGGAGGGGTCTATGGCTACACCTTC
cdr3_aa: CASSISGGGVYGYTF
j_call: TRBJ1-2
d_call: NA
clone_size: once
v_call: TRBV19

cdr3_nt: TGTGCCAGCAGCTTGGGATCGGGACAGGGTATCTACACCTTC
cdr3_aa: CASSLGSGQGIYTF
j_call: TRBJ1-2
d_call: TRBD1
clone_size: NA
v_call: TRBV5-5

cdr3_nt: TGTGCCAGCAGGCTCGGACAGGGATCCACTGAAGCTTTCTTT
cdr3_aa: CASRLGQGSTEAFF
j_call: TRBJ1-1
d_call: TRBD1
clone_size: NA
v_call: TRBV28

cdr3_nt: TGTGCCAGCAGCCGGAGCGGGAGGGCCGGGGAGACCCAGTACTTC
cdr3_aa: CASSRSGRAGETQYF
j_call: TRBJ2-5
d_call: TRBD2
clone_size: NA
v_call: TRBV7-3

cdr3_nt: TGTGCCAGCAGCCAACTGGGCAAATCGTTTAACACAGATACGCAGTATTTT
cdr3_aa: CASSQLGKSFNTDTQYF
j_call: TRBJ2-3
d_call: NA
clone_size: once
v_call: TRBV27

cdr3_nt: TGTGCCAGCAGGGGACTAGTCGGCGCAGATACGCAGTATTTT
cdr3_aa: CASRGLVGADTQYF
j_call: TRBJ2-3
d_call: TRBD2
clone_size: NA
v_call: TRBV27

cdr3_nt: TGTGCCAGCAGCGGAGGGACAGGGGTGACTGAAGCTTTCTTT
cdr3_aa: CASSGGTGVTEAFF
j_call: TRBJ1-1
d_call: TRBD1
clone_size: NA
v_call: TRBV9

cdr3_nt: TGCGCCAGCAGCCCGACTAGCGGGAGGGGGGATGAGCAGTTCTTC
cdr3_aa: CASSPTSGRGDEQFF
j_call: TRBJ2-1
d_call: TRBD2
clone_size: few
v_call: TRBV4-1

cdr3_nt: TGTGCCAGCAGCCCTTTGGGACCAGGGGGAGATACGCAGTATTTT
cdr3_aa: CASSPLGPGGDTQYF
j_call: TRBJ2-3
d_call: TRBD1
clone_size: NA
v_call: TRBV5-6

cdr3_nt: TGTGCCAGCAGAGAAACTAGCGGGACGCACAATGAGCAGTTCTTC
cdr3_aa: CASRETSGTHNEQFF
j_call: TRBJ2-1
d_call: TRBD2
clone_size: NA
v_call: TRBV28

cdr3_nt: TGTGCCAGCAGCCCGCGGACTAGCGGGAGGAGTCCCGGGGAGCTGTTTTTT
cdr3_aa: CASSPRTSGRSPGELFF
j_call: TRBJ2-2
d_call: TRBD2
clone_size: once
v_call: TRBV5-5

cdr3_nt: TGTGCCAGCAGTGAGGAGGACGCTCTCTTTCCCCAATTCTATGGCTACACCTTC
cdr3_aa: CASSEEDALFPQFYGYTF
j_call: TRBJ1-2
d_call: NA
clone_size: NA
v_call: TRBV2

cdr3_nt: TGTGCCATCAGTGATTTAAGCTCGGGACAGCTTTTCAACTATGGCTACACCTTC
cdr3_aa: CAISDLSSGQLFNYGYTF
j_call: TRBJ1-2
d_call: TRBD1
clone_size: NA
v_call: TRBV10-3

cdr3_nt: TGTGCCAGCAGCGTGGACAGTTCTGGACTCACTGAAGCTTTCTTT
cdr3_aa: CASSVDSSGLTEAFF
j_call: TRBJ1-1
d_call: NA
clone_size: once
v_call: TRBV9

cdr3_nt: TGTGCCAGCTCACCGGAACTAGCGGGAGGTTCTTCCGGGGAGCTGTTTTTT
cdr3_aa: CASSPELAGGSSGELFF
j_call: TRBJ2-2
d_call: TRBD2
clone_size: NA
v_call: TRBV18

cdr3_nt: TGTGCCAGCAGCCAAGATATGAGCGACTATGGCTACACCTTC
cdr3_aa: CASSQDMSDYGYTF
j_call: TRBJ1-2
d_call: NA
clone_size: NA
v_call: TRBV4-2

cdr3_nt: TGTGCCAGCAGCCGAGGACAGGGGCCCCATGGCTACACCTTC
cdr3_aa: CASSRGQGPHGYTF
j_call: TRBJ1-2
d_call: TRBD1
clone_size: NA
v_call: TRBV2

cdr3_nt: TGTGCCAGCAGTTCAACGGAGGATGAGCAGTTCTTC
cdr3_aa: CASSSTEDEQFF
j_call: TRBJ2-1
d_call: NA
clone_size: NA
v_call: TRBV6-1

cdr3_nt: TGCGCCAGCAGCCAAGAAGTGGGCGGGACAGGGAACAATCAGCCCCAGCATTTT
cdr3_aa: CASSQEVGGTGNNQPQHF
j_call: TRBJ1-5
d_call: TRBD1
clone_size: NA
v_call: TRBV4-1

cdr3_nt: TGCGCCAGCAGCTTGGCCGGGCTAGCGGGGGGGAATGAGCAGTTCTTC
cdr3_aa: CASSLAGLAGGNEQFF
j_call: TRBJ2-1
d_call: TRBD2
clone_size: once
v_call: TRBV5-1

cdr3_nt: TGTGCCAGCAGCACACCGCGCGGGACTAGCGGGAAGTACCAAGAGACCCAGTACTTC
cdr3_aa: CASSTPRGTSGKYQETQYF
j_call: TRBJ2-5
d_call: TRBD2
clone_size: NA
v_call: TRBV13

cdr3_nt: TGTGCCAGCAGCGTATTAACAGGGGCGAACACCGGGGAGCTGTTTTTT
cdr3_aa: CASSVLTGANTGELFF
j_call: TRBJ2-2
d_call: TRBD1
clone_size: NA
v_call: TRBV5-5

cdr3_nt: TGCGCCAGCAGCCAAGACTCGCACCGGGAGACCCAGTACTTC
cdr3_aa: CASSQDSHRETQYF
j_call: TRBJ2-5
d_call: NA
clone_size: NA
v_call: TRBV4-1

cdr3_nt: TGTGCCAGCAGTGAAGCGACTGTAGCGAGGGAGACCCAGTACTTC
cdr3_aa: CASSEATVARETQYF
j_call: TRBJ2-5
d_call: NA
clone_size: once
v_call: TRBV6-1

cdr3_nt: TGTGCCAGCAGCCCCGGAGCCACAAGGAGATTTAACTATGGCTACACCTTC
cdr3_aa: CASSPGATRRFNYGYTF
j_call: TRBJ1-2
d_call: NA
clone_size: NA
v_call: TRBV9

cdr3_nt: TGTGCCAGCAGCAAAAATCGGTCGACTGAACCCAGCAATCAGCCCCAGCATTTT
cdr3_aa: CASSKNRSTEPSNQPQHF
j_call: TRBJ1-5
d_call: NA
clone_size: NA
v_call: TRBV21-1

cdr3_nt: TGTGCCAGCTCACCTTCGACAGGAACTAACTATGGCTACACCTTC
cdr3_aa: CASSPSTGTNYGYTF
j_call: TRBJ1-2
d_call: NA
clone_size: NA
v_call: TRBV18

cdr3_nt: TGTGCCAGCAGTGTTGGACAGGGGAGAAGCAATCAGCCCCAGCATTTT
cdr3_aa: CASSVGQGRSNQPQHF
j_call: TRBJ1-5
d_call: TRBD1
clone_size: NA
v_call: TRBV2

cdr3_nt: TGCGCCAGCAGACCCCAGACAGGGGTTGGATACAATGAGCAGTTCTTC
cdr3_aa: CASRPQTGVGYNEQFF
j_call: TRBJ2-1
d_call: TRBD1
clone_size: NA
v_call: TRBV4-1